This T cell receptor beta chain was identified in a study of blood T cell repertoires in COVID-19. Study details: Specimens from acute and convalescent COVID-19 originated in the United States, Italy and Spain. Nucleic acid was either cDNA or gDNA, and it came from T cells, B-cell-depleted T cells, or PBMCs.

Authors' data handling: Reference gene primer amplification yielded estimated nucleated cell counts. Assay: immunoSEQ multiplex PCR; the TCRdb copy retains only in-frame clones and omits some. D and trimming come from the DNA, and the V and J calls and clone size come from that table. The sample has 200,000 or so clones, about 88% seen once. Sequencing was carried out using peripheral blood. This receptor was identified in a man between 65 and 79 years old with acute or convalescent COVID-19.

The CDR3 reads CASSVGTGGYNEQFF. As DNA, the CDR3 is TGTGCCAGCAGCGTGGGGACAGGGGGGTACAATGAGCAGTTCTTC. The chain joins TRBV9 to TRBJ2-1; 11 bases agree with TRBD1. The germline V gene encodes CDR1 SGDLS and CDR2 YYNGEE. Trimming cost V 2 bases and J 4 bases; bases outside gene matches: 2. This CDR3 has 15 amino acids.